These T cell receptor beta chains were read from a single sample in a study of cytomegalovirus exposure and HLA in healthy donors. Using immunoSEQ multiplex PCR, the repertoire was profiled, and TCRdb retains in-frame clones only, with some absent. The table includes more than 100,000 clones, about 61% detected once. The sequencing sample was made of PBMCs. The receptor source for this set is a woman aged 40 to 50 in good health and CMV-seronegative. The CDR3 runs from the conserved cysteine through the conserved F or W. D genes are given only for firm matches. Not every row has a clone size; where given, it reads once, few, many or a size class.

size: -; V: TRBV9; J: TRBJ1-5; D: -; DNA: TGTGCCAGCAGCGTCTACCCGGGGAATCAGCCCCAGCATTTT; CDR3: CASSVYPGNQPQHF
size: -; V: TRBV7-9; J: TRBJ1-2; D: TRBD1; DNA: TGTGCCAGCAGCATCGGGACAGCTGCTAACTATGGCTACACCTTC; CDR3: CASSIGTAANYGYTF
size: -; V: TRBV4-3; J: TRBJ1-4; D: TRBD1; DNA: TGCGCCAGCAGCCAGTACGGGACAGAAAATGAAAAACTGTTTTTT; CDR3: CASSQYGTENEKLFF
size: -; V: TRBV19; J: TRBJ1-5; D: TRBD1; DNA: TGTGCCAGTAGTACGACAGGGGGAGATCAGCCCCAGCATTTT; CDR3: CASSTTGGDQPQHF
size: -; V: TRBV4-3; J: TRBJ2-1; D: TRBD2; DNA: TGCGCCAGCAGCCAAAATTACCGCGGGGGACTCACCCTTTACAATGAGCAGTTCTTC; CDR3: CASSQNYRGGLTLYNEQFF
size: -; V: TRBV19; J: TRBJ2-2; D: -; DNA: TGTGCCAGTAGTATTGAGTCTTCCACCGGGGAGCTGTTTTTT; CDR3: CASSIESSTGELFF
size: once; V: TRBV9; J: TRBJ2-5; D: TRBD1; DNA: TGTGCCAGCAGCCCCAATCCCAGGGGGGAGACCCAGTACTTC; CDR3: CASSPNPRGETQYF
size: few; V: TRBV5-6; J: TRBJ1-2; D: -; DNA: TGTGCCAGCAGCTCAAACTATGGCTACACCTTC; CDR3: CASSSNYGYTF
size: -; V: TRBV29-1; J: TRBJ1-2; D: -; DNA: TGCAGCGCGAGAAGTAACTATGGCTACACCTTC; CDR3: CSARSNYGYTF
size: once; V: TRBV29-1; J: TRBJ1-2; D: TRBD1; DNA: TGCAGCGTTCCGGAGGGGGGGACAGGGCCTAACTATGGCTACACCTTC; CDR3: CSVPEGGTGPNYGYTF
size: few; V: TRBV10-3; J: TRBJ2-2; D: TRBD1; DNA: TGTGCCATCAGGGACCAGGGGGCCCCTAGGAACACCGGGGAGCTGTTTTTT; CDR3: CAIRDQGAPRNTGELFF
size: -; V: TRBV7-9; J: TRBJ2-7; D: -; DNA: TGTGCCAGCAGCCTTGGGGCAGAATACGAGCAGTACTTC; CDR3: CASSLGAEYEQYF
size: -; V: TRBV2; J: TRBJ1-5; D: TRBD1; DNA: TGTGCCAGCAGTGAATGGGGACAGGGGTTCAATCAGCCCCAGCATTTT; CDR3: CASSEWGQGFNQPQHF
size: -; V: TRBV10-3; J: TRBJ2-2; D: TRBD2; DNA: TGTGCCATCAGCTCGGGACTAGCGAACACCGGGGAGCTGTTTTTT; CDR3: CAISSGLANTGELFF
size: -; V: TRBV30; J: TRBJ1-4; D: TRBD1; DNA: TGTGCCTGGAGTGTCAGGGGGCGGGTTGGTGAAAAACTGTTTTTT; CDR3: CAWSVRGRVGEKLFF
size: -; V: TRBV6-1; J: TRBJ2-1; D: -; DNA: TGTGCCAGCAGTGAAGCAGGGAGCTCCTACAATGAGCAGTTCTTC; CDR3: CASSEAGSSYNEQFF
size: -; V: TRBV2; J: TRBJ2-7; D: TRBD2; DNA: TGTGCCAGCAGTCCGCGGGGGGGCCGCGAGCAGTACTTC; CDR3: CASSPRGGREQYF
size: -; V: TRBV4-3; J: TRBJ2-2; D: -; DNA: TGCGCCAGCAGCGACGAAACGGGTAACACCGGGGAGCTGTTTTTT; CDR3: CASSDETGNTGELFF
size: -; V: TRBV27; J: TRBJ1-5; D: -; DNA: TGTGCCAGCAGTCCCTTAAGCAATCAGCCCCAGCATTTT; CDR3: CASSPLSNQPQHF
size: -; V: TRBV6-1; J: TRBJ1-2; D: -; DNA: TGTGCCAGCAGTGAAGTGGGCAGCTTAAATGGCTACACCTTC; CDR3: CASSEVGSLNGYTF
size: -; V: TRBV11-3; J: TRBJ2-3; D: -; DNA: TGTGCCAGCAGCTTAGGGGGCGCCACAGATACGCAGTATTTT; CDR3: CASSLGGATDTQYF
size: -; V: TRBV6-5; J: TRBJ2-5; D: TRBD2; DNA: TGTGCCAGCAGTACCTGGGGAGGGGTTGGAGAGACCCAGTACTTC; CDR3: CASSTWGGVGETQYF
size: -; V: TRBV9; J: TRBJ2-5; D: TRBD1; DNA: TGTGCCAGCAGCGTAGATTGGCAGGGGGCTGAGACCCAGTACTTC; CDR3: CASSVDWQGAETQYF
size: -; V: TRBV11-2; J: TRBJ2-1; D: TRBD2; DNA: TGTGCCAGCAGCCTGACGTTAGCGGGGGGAAGTAACAATGAGCAGTTCTTC; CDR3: CASSLTLAGGSNNEQFF
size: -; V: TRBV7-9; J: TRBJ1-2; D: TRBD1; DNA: TGTGCCAGCAGCACCCCTCGACAGGGCATCTATGGCTACACCTTC; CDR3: CASSTPRQGIYGYTF